The 14 T cell receptor beta chains presented below share a single source sample, sequenced in a study of blood T cell repertoires in COVID-19. Sequencing used immunoSEQ multiplex PCR; TCRdb keeps in-frame clones, though not all of them. This sample has around 130,000 clones, with more than 80% found just once. The sequenced sample consisted of peripheral blood. These receptors all come from a human donor in a cohort sampled during active COVID-19.

The chain employs TRBV7-2 and TRBJ2-5, with D possibly matching TRBD2 (7 bases). V was pared by 0 bases and J by 2 bases, with 10 bases between. This CDR3 comprises 15 residues. The germline gives CDR1 SGHTA, CDR2 FQGNSA. The CDR3 coding sequence is TGTGCCAGCAGCTTAGCGGGAGGGGGACAAGAGACCCAGTACTTC. Translating it yields CASSLAGGGQETQYF.

The J gene is TRBJ1-2, the V gene TRBV19, with D unresolved. Germline V gene lookup returns CDR1 LNHDA and CDR2 SQIVND (reference sequence). The CDR3 contains 14 residues. V lost 4 bases and J 1 base, leaving 10 bases between the germline ends. CDR3 sequence: CASSTLKRNYGYTF. The CDR3 coding sequence is TGTGCCAGTAGTACCTTAAAGCGTAACTATGGCTACACCTTC.

This clone has only a few counts. The rearrangement links TRBV7-2 to TRBJ1-5, with 8 bases fitting TRBD1. The CDR3 has 13 amino acids. Losses at the gene ends were 5 bases for V and 6 bases for J; bases not matched to a gene: 3. Germline-derived CDR1 and CDR2 are SGHTA and FQGNSA. CDR3 coding DNA: TGTGCCAGCAGCAAGGACAGGGTTCAGCCCCAGCATTTT. This translates into CASSKDRVQPQHF. Filled out from reference TRBV7-2 and TRBJ1-5, the complete variable domain reads GAGVSQSPSNKVTEKGKDVELRCDPISGHTALYWYRQSLGQGLEFLIYFQGNSAPDKSGLPSDRFSAERTGGSVSTLTIQRTQQEDSAVYLCASSKDRVQPQHFGDGTRLSIL.

The V call is TRBV2, the J call TRBJ2-1; 9 bases align to TRBD2. Germline CDR1 and CDR2: SNHLY and FYNNEI. Trimming cost V 8 bases and J 9 bases; bases outside gene matches: 11. The CDR3 has 14 amino acids. The CDR3 nucleotides read TGTGCCAGCTCCCGCGGGGGGGCCTTTCCTGAGCAGTTCTTC. Its protein is CASSRGGAFPEQFF. The variable domain in full, completed from reference TRBV2 and TRBJ2-1, reads EPEVTQTPSHQVTQMGQEVILRCVPISNHLYFYWYRQILGQKVEFLVSFYNNEISEKSEIFDDQFSVERPDGSNFTLKIRSTKLEDSAMYFCASSRGGAFPEQFFGPGTRLTVL.

This clone has just one count. The V gene is TRBV5-1, the J gene TRBJ2-5, with a possible D match to TRBD2 (5 bases). V dropped 0 bases and J dropped 1 base, with 7 bases sitting between them. The CDR3 length is 14 residues. Germline CDR1 reads SGHRS; CDR2 reads YFSETQ. CDR3 loop: CASSLGGPQETQYF. CDR3 DNA: TGCGCCAGCAGCTTGGGAGGGCCCCAAGAGACCCAGTACTTC.

CDR3 residues: CASSLARGDTQYF. CDR3 coding DNA: TGTGCCAGCAGCTTAGCGAGGGGGGATACGCAGTATTTT. The rearrangement uses TRBV7-6 and TRBJ2-3; maybe TRBD1 (6 bases). With 0 bases removed from V and 6 bases from J, the gap between germline ends came to 7 bases. The CDR3 consists of 13 residues. The germline gives CDR1 SGHVS, CDR2 FNYEAQ. Full variable domain (missing parts from reference TRBV7-6 and TRBJ2-3): GAGVSQSPRYKVTKRGQDVALRCDPISGHVSLYWYRQALGQGPEFLTYFNYEAQQDKSGLPNDRFSAERPEGSISTLTIQRTEQRDSAMYRCASSLARGDTQYFGPGTRLTVL.

The chain employs TRBV6-5 and TRBJ2-5; TRBD2 might be the D (5 bases). Trimming shortened V by 7 bases and J by 3 bases, and 12 bases separated the two germline ends. CDR1 MNHEY and CDR2 SVGAGI come from the germline V gene. This CDR3 spans 13 amino acids. The CDR3, as DNA: TGTGCCAGCAATTCCGGGGTTAAAGAGACCCAGTACTTC. Translation: CASNSGVKETQYF.

The J gene is TRBJ2-1, the V gene TRBV5-4; no clear D gene. The CDR3 covers 16 residues. Germline CDR1 is SGHNT and CDR2 is YYREEE (reference sequence). The V and J ends lost 0 bases and 2 bases respectively, with 12 bases between them. The CDR3 DNA reads TGTGCCAGCAGCTTGGAACAGAGCTTGACCTACAATGAGCAGTTCTTC. Amino acid sequence: CASSLEQSLTYNEQFF.

The rearrangement links TRBV4-3 to TRBJ2-1; the D gene is possibly TRBD2 (5 bases). Germline lookup yields CDR1 LGHNA and CDR2 YSLEER. CDR3 length equals 14 residues. The V gene lost 4 bases and the J gene lost 2 bases, with 9 bases spanning the gap. CDR3 nucleotides: TGCGCCAGCAGCCCCCACGGGACCTACAATGAGCAGTTCTTC. Its translation: CASSPHGTYNEQFF.

The V and J genes are TRBV9 and TRBJ2-1; D may be TRBD2 (5 bases). The germline V and J ends were trimmed by 0 bases and 2 bases, with 9 bases remaining between them. The CDR3 totals 15 residues. Germline V gives CDR1 SGDLS, CDR2 YYNGEE. CDR3 residues: CASSVGAEPYNEQFF. The DNA of the CDR3 is TGTGCCAGCAGCGTAGGAGCGGAACCCTACAATGAGCAGTTCTTC.

The V call is TRBV5-4, the J call TRBJ2-7; D not resolved. V was clipped by 3 bases and J by 5 bases, with 9 bases between them. Looked up from germline, CDR1 is SGHNT and CDR2 is YYREEE (reference sequence). The CDR3 contains 12 residues. The CDR3 coding sequence is TGTGCCAGCAGCTCCCCTATGGACGAGCAGTACTTC. Its translation: CASSSPMDEQYF.

The count of this clone is one. The J gene is TRBJ2-7, the V gene TRBV24-1, with TRBD1 as a possible D gene (6 bases). Germline loops: CDR1 KGHDR, CDR2 SFDVKD. The V and J ends lost 6 bases and 3 bases respectively, with 11 bases between them. The CDR3 extends over 13 amino acids. The CDR3, as DNA: TGTGCCACCAGTAGGGGCAGGGGCTACGAGCAGTACTTC. This translates into CATSRGRGYEQYF.

This clone came up a few times. This rearrangement joins TRBV19 to TRBJ1-2; D gene ambiguous. CDR3 size: 14 residues. The germline CDR1 and CDR2 sequences are LNHDA and SQIVND (reference sequence). The V end lost 6 bases, the J end lost 2 bases, and 13 bases lay between the germline ends. CDR3 DNA: TGTGCCAGTAGCACGCGGGCGTGGAACTATGGCTACACCTTC. Encoded protein: CASSTRAWNYGYTF.

The chain is built from TRBV11-1 and TRBJ1-2; maybe TRBD1 (6 bases). This CDR3 is 12 amino acids long. CDR1 and CDR2 (germline): SGHAT, FQDESV (reference sequence). V lost 7 bases and J 4 bases, leaving 10 bases between the germline ends. CDR3 loop: CASNRDTYGYTF. The CDR3 nucleotides read TGTGCCAGCAACCGGGACACCTATGGCTACACCTTC.